This TCR beta chain was observed in a study of metastatic and nonmetastatic thyroid tumors. For the study at large: Repertoire comparisons spanned blood and tumor or nodule tissue from malignant and benign thyroid patients.

Methods used by the authors: What underpinned the distant-metastasis classifier for papillary thyroid cancer was the set of CDR3 differences across clinicopathological groups. TCRdb re-called the PCR reads through MiXCR. TCRdb, not the authors, supplied the V and J calls. The sample consists of just over 30,000 clones, about 21% of them appearing once. Thyroid surgery took place with no prior treatment in any patient. The germline V and J ends were trimmed by 2 bases and 2 bases, with 6 bases remaining between them. The CDR3 contains 13 residues. Regarding the study as a whole: When malignant thyroid tumors were compared with benign nodules, TCR beta diversity was reportedly significantly higher in the malignant tumors. This held in both blood and tumor samples.

The sample holds many counts of this clone. Its antigen is undetermined. The sequence was collected from a female donor with papillary thyroid cancer or a benign thyroid nodule (not recorded which). Some clones in this sample may be carry-over from other donors' samples. The rearrangement links TRBV12-3 or TRBV12-4 to TRBJ1-1; D is unresolved. The source material was blood. The CDR3 sequence is CASSLYPNTEAFF. The CDR3 DNA follows: TGTGCCAGCAGTTTATATCCTAACACTGAAGCTTTCTTT.